This T cell receptor beta chain was sequenced in a study of OX40 agonist ivuxolimab in advanced cancers. Sequencing used immunoSEQ multiplex PCR; TCRdb keeps in-frame clones, though not all of them. This table holds over 25,000 clones, 65% to 90% found once. Germline V gives CDR1 SNHLY, CDR2 FYNNEI. The CDR3 contains 14 residues. Germline trimming cut 7 bases from V and 6 bases from J; bases unmatched to any gene: 7. The material sequenced was CD4+ or CD8+ T cells sorted from blood, taken in a trial of the OX40 agonist ivuxolimab. This chain joins TRBV2 and TRBJ2-1; 9 bases map to TRBD2. The sequence came from an adult with an advanced solid tumor such as melanoma, head and neck, liver or kidney cancer. The CDR3 here is CASNGGGAINEQFF. The DNA for the CDR3 is TGTGCCAGCAATGGCGGGGGGGCCATCAATGAGCAGTTCTTC.